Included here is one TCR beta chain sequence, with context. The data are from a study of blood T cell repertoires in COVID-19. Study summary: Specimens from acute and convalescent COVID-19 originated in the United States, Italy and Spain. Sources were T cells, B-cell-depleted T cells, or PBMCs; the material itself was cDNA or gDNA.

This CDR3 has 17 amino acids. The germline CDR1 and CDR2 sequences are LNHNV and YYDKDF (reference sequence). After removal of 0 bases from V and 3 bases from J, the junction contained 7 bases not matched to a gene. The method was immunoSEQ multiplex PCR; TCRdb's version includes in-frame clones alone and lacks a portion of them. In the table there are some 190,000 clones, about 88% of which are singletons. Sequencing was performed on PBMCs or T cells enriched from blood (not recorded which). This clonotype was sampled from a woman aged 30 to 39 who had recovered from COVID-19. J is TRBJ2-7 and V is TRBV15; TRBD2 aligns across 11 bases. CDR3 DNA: TGTGCCACCAGCAGAGATTACGGGACTAGCGGCCGCTACGAGCAGTACTTC. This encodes CATSRDYGTSGRYEQYF.